This TCR beta chain originates from a study of blood T cells in healthy people across ages. The use of a sample-barcoded 5' primer and a J-beta primer mix characterized a second PCR of roughly 6 to 11 cycles. TCRdb re-called the 5' RACE reads with MiXCR, one entry per CDR3 protein. The sample holds 1 million or so distinct CDR3 sequences, roughly a quarter seen once. Remarks on this clonotype: Antigen unknown.

The study, taken as a whole, reports: From one million sequenced T cells, diversity estimates were lower bounds. Across samples, TCR beta diversity tracked strongly with naive T cell percentage.

V was pared by 7 bases and J by 2 bases, with 5 bases of the junction left unmatched. The V gene's germline CDR1 is MGHRA and CDR2 YSYEKL. The CDR3 extends over 15 amino acids. Total RNA was isolated from each sample in quantities of at least 6 micrograms. These data were also filed under a second study, of T cells of mothers and their children. That paper states: Every mother supplied over 8 million TCR beta CDR3 reads and every child 2.5 million to 3.5 million.

The sequence came from a girl aged 2 to 9 in good health. The chain is built from TRBV4-1 and TRBJ2-1, with 10 positions matching TRBD2. The specimen was blood. The chain's CDR3 is CASNRSGGAYNEQFF. In DNA, the CDR3 is TGCGCCAGCAACCGAAGCGGGGGGGCCTACAATGAGCAGTTCTTC.